This T cell receptor beta chain was obtained from a study of beta chain features in type 1 diabetes. Whole-study results and caveats: Sequencing used cDNA, and cells with high TCR expression could therefore be over-represented. Moderate but significant shortening of TCRB CDR3s was recorded in all four CD4+ subsets from Type 1 diabetes patients. Patients with type 1 diabetes carried fewer insertions and had more deletions at their VDJ junctions.

About this clone itself: The antigen remains undetermined.

With V trimmed by 5 bases and J by 4 bases, 7 bases remained unmatched. CDR1 is SEHNR and CDR2 is FQNEAQ in the germline V gene (reference sequence). There are 15 residues in the CDR3. Expressed TCRB transcripts were sequenced because the entire RNA isolate underwent reverse transcription. Profiled with immunoSEQ multiplex PCR; TCRdb holds only in-frame clones, not every one. Here the sample spans around 250,000 clones, about a fifth being singletons. The V call is TRBV7-9, the J call TRBJ1-4; TRBD1 matches at 7 bases. The sequence derives from a middle-aged woman with type 1 diabetes. Sequenced: naive CD4+ T cells from blood. CDR3 in DNA: TGTGCCAGCAGCCCAGGGACAGACATTAATGAAAAACTGTTTTTT. This codes for CASSPGTDINEKLFF.